This T cell receptor beta chain was observed in a study of neurological immune-mediated disorders. Overall study findings and caveats: With the multiple sclerosis repertoire cluster, neither clinical nor MRI features showed any association. Across subjects, expanded clones had no CDR3 amino acid sequences in common, pointing to private repertoires in all groups. Phylogenetic analysis grouped 18 of 34 multiple sclerosis patients' repertoires together, suggesting a possible repertoire signature.

Germline V gene lookup returns CDR1 SQVTM and CDR2 ANQGSEA. The CDR3 has 15 amino acids. V dropped 7 bases and J dropped 7; count of bases not matched to a gene: 16. This clonotype was counted ten times or more. Its antigen remains unknown. One entry per CDR3 protein, called by TCRdb with MiXCR from the 5' RACE reads. The data show fewer than 50,000 distinct CDR3 sequences, 2% to 3% seen once. The chain couples TRBV29-1 to TRBJ2-7; TRBD1 matches at 10 bases. The sequence was collected from a man aged 25-45 years with multiple sclerosis. The specimen was PBMCs. CDR3 nucleotides: TGCAGCGCGGGGTTTGAAATAGACAGGGGGCGGGAGCAGTACTTC. Translation: CSAGFEIDRGREQYF.